Shown below are 13 T cell receptor beta chains from a single sample sequenced in a study of shared clonotypes between healthy human individuals. Profiling relied on immunoSEQ multiplex PCR, and the TCRdb table lists in-frame clones only, not all of them. The sample yields approximately 340,000 clones, under 80% seen once. The material sequenced was memory CD4+ T cells sorted from blood. Subset defined: CD45RA-negative fraction. Receptors were obtained from a man in his thirties or forties in good health.

As DNA, the CDR3 is TGCGCCAGCAGTCCCCGTCTAGCGGGAGAAGGGACAGATACGCAGTATTTT. Residues: CASSPRLAGEGTDTQYF. V is TRBV10-2 and J is TRBJ2-3; the match to TRBD2 covers 10 bases. The CDR3 is made up of 17 amino acids. The ends lost 5 bases at V and 3 bases at J; junction bases unmatched: 11. Germline V lookup: CDR1 WSHSY, CDR2 SAAADI.

This sequence joins TRBV7-6 and TRBJ1-4, with a weak D call TRBD1 (6 bases). Trimming shortened V by 8 bases and J by 8 bases, and 18 bases separated the two germline ends. The germline V gene encodes CDR1 SGHVS and CDR2 FNYEAQ. The CDR3 spans 14 residues. The CDR3 nucleotides read TGTGCCAGCTCGCTCGGGGGCGCGGGCGAAAAACTGTTTTTT. Translated: CASSLGGAGEKLFF.

This chain links TRBV5-1 with TRBJ2-5; D gene ambiguous. V lost 4 bases and J 0 bases, leaving 4 bases between the germline ends. This CDR3 contains 12 residues. Germline V lookup: CDR1 SGHRS, CDR2 YFSETQ. The CDR3, as DNA: TGCGCCAGCAGCCCCAACCAAGAGACCCAGTACTTC. This codes for CASSPNQETQYF. Combining the CDR3 with reference TRBV5-1 and TRBJ2-5 gives the whole variable domain KAGVTQTPRYLIKTRGQQVTLSCSPISGHRSVSWYQQTPGQGLQFLFEYFSETQRNKGNFPGRFSGRQFSNSRSEMNVSTLELGDSALYLCASSPNQETQYFGPGTRLLVL.

V and J are TRBV11-2 and TRBJ2-7, with D tentatively TRBD2 (5 bases). V was trimmed by 5 bases and J by 0 bases, leaving 14 bases between them. The CDR3 sequence is 15 residues long. Per germline, CDR1 SGHAT and CDR2 FQNNGV. CDR3 coding DNA: TGTGCCAGCAGCCCCGTAACGGGAACCTCCTACGAGCAGTACTTC. Its protein product is CASSPVTGTSYEQYF.

The V gene is TRBV18, the J gene TRBJ1-1, with D tentatively TRBD1 (5 bases). The ends were cut back, 1 base at V and 3 bases at J, with 12 bases in the middle. Germline CDR1 KGHSH, CDR2 LQKENI. The CDR3 consists of 15 residues. The CDR3 DNA reads as TGTGCCAGCTCACCACAGTCCATGGGGCACACTGAAGCTTTCTTT. Translation gives CASSPQSMGHTEAFF. Drawing the rest from reference TRBV18 and TRBJ1-1, the complete variable domain is NAGVMQNPRHLVRRRGQEARLRCSPMKGHSHVYWYRQLPEEGLKFMVYLQKENIIDESGMPKERFSAEFPKEGPSILRIQQVVRGDSAAYFCASSPQSMGHTEAFFGQGTRLTVV.

This sequence joins TRBV9 and TRBJ2-7, with 9 bases matching TRBD1. The V gene end was trimmed by 4 bases and the J gene end by 6 bases; junction bases not matched to a gene: 2. The germline gives CDR1 SGDLS, CDR2 YYNGEE. CDR3 size: 12 residues. The CDR3, as DNA: TGTGCCAGCAGCCGACAGGGGGTCGAGCAGTACTTC. Translation: CASSRQGVEQYF.

The chain carries TRBV5-1 and TRBJ2-5; D is unclear. This CDR3 comprises 14 residues. Germline lookup yields CDR1 SGHRS and CDR2 YFSETQ. V was clipped by 6 bases and J by 5 bases, with 17 bases between them. The CDR3 nucleotides are TGCGCCAGCACCCCTCGTGCAGTGACGGAGACCCAGTACTTC. Protein product: CASTPRAVTETQYF.

This clone was counted a few times. The chain employs TRBV5-1 and TRBJ2-1; 11 bases agree with TRBD2. CDR1 is SGHRS, CDR2 YFSETQ, per germline. CDR3 length: 17 amino acids. Losses at the gene ends were 4 bases for V and 0 bases for J; bases not matched to a gene: 6. CDR3 DNA: TGCGCCAGCAGCCCAGGGACTAGCGGTAGCTCCTACAATGAGCAGTTCTTC. Protein product: CASSPGTSGSSYNEQFF.

The CDR3 reads CSVSTVGQGGKEKLFF. The CDR3 region has the DNA TGCAGCGTTAGTACCGTCGGACAGGGAGGGAAAGAAAAACTGTTTTTT. The chain is built from TRBV29-1 and TRBJ1-4; 8 bases are a match to TRBD1. The CDR3 runs 16 residues. The germline V gene has CDR1 SQVTM and CDR2 ANQGSEA. J was trimmed by 8 bases and V by 5 bases; bases with no gene match: 16.

This clone was seen a single time. The rearrangement joins TRBV7-8 to TRBJ1-1; tentatively, D is TRBD1 (5 bases). The CDR3 covers 14 residues. Germline values: CDR1 SGHVS, CDR2 FQNEAQ. Trimming took off 5 bases at V and 3 bases at J, with 13 bases between the two ends. The CDR3 protein is CASSRLGGDTEAFF. For the CDR3, the DNA is TGTGCCAGCAGCCGATTGGGGGGGGACACTGAAGCTTTCTTT.

The rearrangement uses TRBV5-1 and TRBJ2-7; 7 nucleotides line up with TRBD1. The ends lost 2 bases at V and 5 bases at J; junction bases unmatched: 4. This CDR3 comprises 13 residues. Germline CDR1 and CDR2: SGHRS and YFSETQ. In DNA, the CDR3 is TGCGCCAGCAGCTTAGGGCAGGGGGACGAGCAGTACTTC. This translates into CASSLGQGDEQYF.

This chain uses TRBV9 with TRBJ2-1, with TRBD2 matching 9 bases. CDR1 and CDR2 (germline): SGDLS, YYNGEE. V shed 0 bases and J 10 bases; nucleotides not matched to a gene: 8. The CDR3 has 15 residues. As DNA, the CDR3 is TGTGCCAGCAGCGTAGGACTAGCGGAGGGTGGGGAGCAGTTCTTC. Translating it yields CASSVGLAEGGEQFF.

This chain joins TRBV7-9 and TRBJ2-5; D is perhaps TRBD1 (6 bases). CDR1 is SEHNR, CDR2 FQNEAQ, per germline (reference sequence). The CDR3 runs 12 residues. Trimming left V 2 bases short and J 5 bases short, with 6 bases between. DNA for the CDR3: TGTGCCAGCAGCTTAAGGGGGGAGACCCAGTACTTC. Translated, it gives CASSLRGETQYF.